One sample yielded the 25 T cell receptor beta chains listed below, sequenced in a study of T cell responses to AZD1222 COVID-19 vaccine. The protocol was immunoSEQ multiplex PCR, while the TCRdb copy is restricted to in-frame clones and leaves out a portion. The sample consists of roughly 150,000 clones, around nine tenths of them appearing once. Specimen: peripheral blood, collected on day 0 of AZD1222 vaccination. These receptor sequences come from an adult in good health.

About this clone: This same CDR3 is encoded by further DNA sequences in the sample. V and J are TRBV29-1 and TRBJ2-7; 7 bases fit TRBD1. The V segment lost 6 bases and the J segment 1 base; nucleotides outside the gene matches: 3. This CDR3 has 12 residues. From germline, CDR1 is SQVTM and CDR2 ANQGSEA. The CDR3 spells CSVPGQSYEQYF. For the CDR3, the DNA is TGCAGCGTGCCGGGACAGTCCTACGAGCAGTACTTC.

CDR3 DNA sequence: TGTGCCAGCTCACCACCCGAGGGAGTTGACACTGAAGCTTTCTTT. Translating it yields CASSPPEGVDTEAFF. V gene TRBV18 combines with J gene TRBJ1-1; D is uncertain. The CDR3 spans 15 residues. V shed 0 bases and J shed 3 bases, with 11 bases lying between them. Germline V lookup: CDR1 KGHSH, CDR2 LQKENI.

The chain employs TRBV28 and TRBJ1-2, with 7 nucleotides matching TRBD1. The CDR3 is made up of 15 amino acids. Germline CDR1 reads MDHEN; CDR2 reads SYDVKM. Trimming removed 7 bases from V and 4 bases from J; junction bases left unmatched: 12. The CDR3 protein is CASTTTTTGIYGYTF. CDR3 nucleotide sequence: TGTGCCAGCACCACTACTACGACAGGGATCTATGGCTACACCTTC.

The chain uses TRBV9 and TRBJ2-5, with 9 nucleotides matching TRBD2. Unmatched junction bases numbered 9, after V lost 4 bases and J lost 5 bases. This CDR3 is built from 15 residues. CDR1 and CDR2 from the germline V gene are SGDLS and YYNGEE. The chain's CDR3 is CASSTMGLAEETQYF. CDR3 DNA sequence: TGTGCCAGCAGCACAATGGGACTAGCCGAGGAGACCCAGTACTTC.

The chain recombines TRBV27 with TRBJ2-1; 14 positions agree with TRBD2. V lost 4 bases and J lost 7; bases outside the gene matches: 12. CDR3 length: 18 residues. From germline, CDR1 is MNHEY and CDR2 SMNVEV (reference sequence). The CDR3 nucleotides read TGTGCCAGCAGTTCCCGACTAGCGGGAGGGGTCTTTCAAAATGAGCAGTTCTTC. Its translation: CASSSRLAGGVFQNEQFF.

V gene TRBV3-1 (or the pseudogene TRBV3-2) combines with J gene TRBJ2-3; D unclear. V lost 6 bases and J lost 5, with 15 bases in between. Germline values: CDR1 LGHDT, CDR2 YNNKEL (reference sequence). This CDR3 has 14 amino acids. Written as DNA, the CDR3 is TGTGCCAGCAGTCACGGGCCACCTGGAGATACGCAGTATTTT. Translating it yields CASSHGPPGDTQYF.

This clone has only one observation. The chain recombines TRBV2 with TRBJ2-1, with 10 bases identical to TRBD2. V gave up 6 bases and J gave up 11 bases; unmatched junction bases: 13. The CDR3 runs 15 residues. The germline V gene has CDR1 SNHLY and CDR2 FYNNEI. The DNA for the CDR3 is TGTGCCAGCAGCGGTTCTAGCGGGAGAGGGGCGAAGCAGTTCTTC. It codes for CASSGSSGRGAKQFF.

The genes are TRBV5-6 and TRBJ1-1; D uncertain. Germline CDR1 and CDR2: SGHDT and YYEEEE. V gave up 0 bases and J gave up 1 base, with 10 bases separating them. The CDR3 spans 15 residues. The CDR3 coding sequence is TGTGCCAGCAGCTTGGTTGGAGGGCGGAACACTGAAGCTTTCTTT. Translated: CASSLVGGRNTEAFF. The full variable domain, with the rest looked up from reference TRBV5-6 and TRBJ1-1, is DAGVTQSPTHLIKTRGQQVTLRCSPKSGHDTVSWYQQALGQGPQFIFQYYEEEERQRGNFPDRFSGHQFPNYSSELNVNALLLGDSALYLCASSLVGGRNTEAFFGQGTRLTVV.

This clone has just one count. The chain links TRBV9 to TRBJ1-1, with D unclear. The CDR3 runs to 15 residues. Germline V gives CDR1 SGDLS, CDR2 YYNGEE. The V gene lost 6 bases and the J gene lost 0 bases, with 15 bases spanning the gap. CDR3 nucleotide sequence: TGTGCCAGCAATAGGGCCGGAACGATGAACACTGAAGCTTTCTTT. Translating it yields CASNRAGTMNTEAFF.

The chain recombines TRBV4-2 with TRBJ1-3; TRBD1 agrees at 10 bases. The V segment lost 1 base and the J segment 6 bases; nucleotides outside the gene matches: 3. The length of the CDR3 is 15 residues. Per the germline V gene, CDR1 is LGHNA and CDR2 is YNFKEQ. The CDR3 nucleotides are TGTGCCAGCAGCCAAGCCGGGACAGGGGCAAACACCATATATTTT. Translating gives CASSQAGTGANTIYF.

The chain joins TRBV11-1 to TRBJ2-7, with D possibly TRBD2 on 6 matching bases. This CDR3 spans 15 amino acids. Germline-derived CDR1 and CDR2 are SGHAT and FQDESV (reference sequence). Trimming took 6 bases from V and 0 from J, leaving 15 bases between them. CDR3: CASSRAGHSSYEQYF. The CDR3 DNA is TGTGCCAGCAGTCGGGCGGGGCACAGCTCCTACGAGCAGTACTTC.

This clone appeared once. CDR3 nucleotides: TGTGCCAGCAGTTTTGGTGGGGGCAATGAAAAACTGTTTTTT. Its protein is CASSFGGGNEKLFF. The chain uses TRBV28 and TRBJ1-4; the D gene is possibly TRBD1 (6 bases). Looked up from germline, CDR1 is MDHEN and CDR2 is SYDVKM. V gave up 3 bases and J gave up 5 bases, with 10 bases separating them. The CDR3 runs 14 residues.

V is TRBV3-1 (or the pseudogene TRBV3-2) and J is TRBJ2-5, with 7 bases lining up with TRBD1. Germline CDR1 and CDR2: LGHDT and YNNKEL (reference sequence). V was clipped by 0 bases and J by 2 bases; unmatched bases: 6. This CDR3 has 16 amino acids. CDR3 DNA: TGTGCCAGCAGCCAAGATAAGGGACAGATGCAAGAGACCCAGTACTTC. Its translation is CASSQDKGQMQETQYF.

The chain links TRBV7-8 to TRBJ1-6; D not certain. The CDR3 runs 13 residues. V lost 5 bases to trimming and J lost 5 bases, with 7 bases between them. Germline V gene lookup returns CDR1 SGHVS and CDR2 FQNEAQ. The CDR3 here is CASSTFDNSPLHF. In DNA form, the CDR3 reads TGTGCCAGCAGCACATTCGATAATTCACCCCTCCACTTT.

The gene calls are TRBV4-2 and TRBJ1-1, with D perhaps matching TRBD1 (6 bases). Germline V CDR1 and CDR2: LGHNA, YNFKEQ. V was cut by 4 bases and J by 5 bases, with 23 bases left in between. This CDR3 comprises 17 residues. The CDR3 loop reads CASSPPRGSSAETEAFF. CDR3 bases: TGTGCCAGCAGCCCCCCTAGGGGGAGCTCTGCGGAAACTGAAGCTTTCTTT.

CDR3 in amino acids: CATSTGQGYGYTF. CDR3 sequence (DNA): TGTGCCACCAGCACCGGACAGGGCTATGGCTACACCTTC. This chain connects TRBV15 to TRBJ1-2; 8 positions agree with TRBD1. CDR1 is LNHNV and CDR2 is YYDKDF in the germline V gene (reference sequence). The CDR3 has 13 residues. The J segment lost 4 bases and the V segment lost 4 bases, leaving 2 bases of the junction unmatched. The variable domain in full, with the rest retrieved from reference TRBV15 and TRBJ1-2, is DAMVIQNPRYQVTQFGKPVTLSCSQTLNHNVMYWYQQKSSQAPKLLFHYYDKDFNNEADTPDNFQSRRPNTSFCFLDIRSPGLGDTAMYLCATSTGQGYGYTFGSGTRLTVV.

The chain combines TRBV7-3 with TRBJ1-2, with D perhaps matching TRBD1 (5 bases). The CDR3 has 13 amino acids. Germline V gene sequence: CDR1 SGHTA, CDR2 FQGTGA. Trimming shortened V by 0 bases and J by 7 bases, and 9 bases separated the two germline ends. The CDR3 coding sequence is TGTGCCAGCAGCTTAACGCAAGGGACTGGCTACACCTTC. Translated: CASSLTQGTGYTF.

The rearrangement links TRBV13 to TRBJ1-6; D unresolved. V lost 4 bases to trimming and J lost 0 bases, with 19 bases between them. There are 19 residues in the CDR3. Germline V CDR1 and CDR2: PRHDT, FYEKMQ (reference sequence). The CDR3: CASSSTTGPRSSYNSPLHF. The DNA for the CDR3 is TGTGCCAGCAGCTCTACGACCGGGCCACGGAGCTCCTATAATTCACCCCTCCACTTT.

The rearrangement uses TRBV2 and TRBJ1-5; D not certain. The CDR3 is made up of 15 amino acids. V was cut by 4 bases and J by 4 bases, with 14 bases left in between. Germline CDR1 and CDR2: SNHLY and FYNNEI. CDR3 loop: CASSVQTKVNQPQHF. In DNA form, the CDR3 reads TGTGCCAGCAGTGTACAGACGAAAGTGAATCAGCCCCAGCATTTT. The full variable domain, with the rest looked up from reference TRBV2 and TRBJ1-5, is EPEVTQTPSHQVTQMGQEVILRCVPISNHLYFYWYRQILGQKVEFLVSFYNNEISEKSEIFDDQFSVERPDGSNFTLKIRSTKLEDSAMYFCASSVQTKVNQPQHFGDGTRLSIL.

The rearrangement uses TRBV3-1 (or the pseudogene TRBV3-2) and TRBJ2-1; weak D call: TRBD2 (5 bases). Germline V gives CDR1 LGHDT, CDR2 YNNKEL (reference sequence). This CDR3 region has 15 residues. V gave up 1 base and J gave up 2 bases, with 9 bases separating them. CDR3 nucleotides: TGTGCCAGCAGCCAAGGTCGGCGGGCCTACAATGAGCAGTTCTTC. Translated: CASSQGRRAYNEQFF.

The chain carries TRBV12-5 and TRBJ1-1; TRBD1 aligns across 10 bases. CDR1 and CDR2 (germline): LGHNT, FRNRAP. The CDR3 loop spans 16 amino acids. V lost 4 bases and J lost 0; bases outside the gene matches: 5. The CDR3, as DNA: TGTGCTAGTGGTTCTGACAGGGGGCATTTGAACACTGAAGCTTTCTTT. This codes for CASGSDRGHLNTEAFF.

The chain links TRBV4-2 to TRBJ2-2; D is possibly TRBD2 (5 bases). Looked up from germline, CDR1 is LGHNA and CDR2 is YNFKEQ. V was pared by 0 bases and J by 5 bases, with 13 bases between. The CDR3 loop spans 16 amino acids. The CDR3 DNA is TGTGCCAGCAGCCAAGAGACGAGGGTGGCAACCGGGGAGCTGTTTTTT. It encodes CASSQETRVATGELFF.

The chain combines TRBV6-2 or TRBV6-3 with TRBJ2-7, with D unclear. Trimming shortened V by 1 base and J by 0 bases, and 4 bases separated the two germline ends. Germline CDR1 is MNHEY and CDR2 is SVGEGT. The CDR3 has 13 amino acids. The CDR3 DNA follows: TGTGCCAGCAGTTACTACGTCTCCTACGAGCAGTACTTC. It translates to CASSYYVSYEQYF.

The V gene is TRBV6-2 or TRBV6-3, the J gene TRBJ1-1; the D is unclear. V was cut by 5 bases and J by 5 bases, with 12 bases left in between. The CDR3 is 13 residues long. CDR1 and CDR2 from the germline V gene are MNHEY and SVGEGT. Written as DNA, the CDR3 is TGTGCCAGCAGTAGCTACCCCCCAACTGAAGCTTTCTTT. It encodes CASSSYPPTEAFF.

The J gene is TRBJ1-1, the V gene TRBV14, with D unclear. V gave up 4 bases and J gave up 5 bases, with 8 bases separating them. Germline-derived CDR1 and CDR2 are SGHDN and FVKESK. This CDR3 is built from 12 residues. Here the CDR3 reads CASSRAGTEAFF. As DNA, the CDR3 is TGTGCCAGCAGCCGCGCAGGTACTGAAGCTTTCTTT.